The 15 T cell receptor beta chains below come from one sample, sequenced in a study of identical twins. In TCRdb, the 5' RACE reads were re-called with MiXCR into one record per CDR3 protein. The sample lists 450,000 or so distinct CDR3 sequences, over 12% occurring once. This sample was also put to use in a study of yellow fever vaccine responses in identical twins.

Sequencing input: CD4+ T cells sorted from blood. These TCRs come from a young woman in good health.

The chain is built from TRBV2 and TRBJ1-1, with TRBD1 identical over 7 bases. Trimming cost V 7 bases and J 5 bases; bases outside gene matches: 1. Germline V gene sequence: CDR1 SNHLY, CDR2 FYNNEI. The CDR3 is made up of 11 amino acids. CDR3 loop: CASNRGTEAFF. CDR3 sequence (DNA): TGTGCCAGCAACAGGGGTACTGAAGCTTTCTTT.

This clonotype occurred a few times. The chain links TRBV29-1 to TRBJ2-5; 13 bases align to TRBD2. Germline loops: CDR1 SQVTM, CDR2 ANQGSEA. CDR3 length: 16 amino acids. V dropped 4 bases and J dropped 1; count of bases not matched to a gene: 6. Here the CDR3 DNA reads TGCAGCGTTGTTGGGGGACTAGCGGGGCCCCAAGAGACCCAGTACTTC. Its protein is CSVVGGLAGPQETQYF.

Only a few counts were recorded for this clonotype. This chain connects TRBV24-1 to TRBJ2-3, with D maybe TRBD1 (5 bases). In germline, CDR1 is KGHDR, CDR2 SFDVKD. V lost 3 bases and J lost 4, with 13 bases in between. The CDR3 sequence is 15 residues long. The CDR3 DNA sequence: TGTGCCACCAGTGATCCCAGGGTCTGGGCAGATACGCAGTATTTT. It codes for CATSDPRVWADTQYF.

This clonotype was recorded many times. The chain employs TRBV12-3 or TRBV12-4 and TRBJ2-3; 7 positions agree with TRBD1. Germline trimming cut 6 bases from V and 2 bases from J; bases unmatched to any gene: 5. The CDR3 sequence is 14 residues long. CDR3 protein: CASRWDSFTDTQYF. DNA of the CDR3: TGTGCCAGCAGATGGGACAGCTTCACAGATACGCAGTATTTT.

This clonotype was counted ten times or more. V usage is TRBV5-1 and J usage is TRBJ2-1; TRBD2 might be the D (5 bases). The CDR3 runs to 14 residues. Germline assignment: CDR1 SGHRS and CDR2 YFSETQ. The V end lost 1 base, the J end lost 10 bases, and 15 bases lay between the germline ends. DNA for the CDR3: TGCGCCAGCAGCTTGATAACCGTGCCGGGAGAGCAGTTCTTC. Residues: CASSLITVPGEQFF.

This clonotype was seen a handful of times. The genes are TRBV6-5 and TRBJ2-2; D unclear. The CDR3 consists of 16 residues. With 0 bases removed from V and 8 bases from J, the gap between germline ends came to 16 bases. CDR1 and CDR2 (germline): MNHEY, SVGAGI. Here the CDR3 DNA reads TGTGCCAGCAGTTACTCGAAGGCAGGCTCCTGGGGGGAGCTGTTTTTT. Protein: CASSYSKAGSWGELFF.

The table lists this clonotype with a few counts. This chain uses TRBV5-5 with TRBJ2-2, with D tentatively TRBD1 or TRBD2 (5 bases each). Trimming cost V 4 bases and J 9 bases, with 10 bases left between them. CDR1 is SGHKS, CDR2 YYEKEE, per germline (reference sequence). The CDR3 spans 12 residues. The CDR3 loop is CASSPGPRELFF. CDR3 nucleotide sequence: TGTGCCAGCAGCCCGGGACCGAGGGAGCTGTTTTTT.

This clonotype was detected a few times. The rearrangement uses TRBV6-1 and TRBJ1-1, with D hard to call. Germline CDR1 and CDR2: MNHNS and SASEGT. CDR3 length equals 14 residues. The V gene lost 4 bases and the J gene lost 1 base, with 10 bases spanning the gap. The CDR3 DNA reads as TGTGCCAGCAGTGGGGTTGACAAGAACACTGAAGCTTTCTTT. This encodes CASSGVDKNTEAFF.

The chain has TRBV6-5 and TRBJ2-1; a weak D match, TRBD1 (6 bases). The CDR3 has 11 residues. V shed 8 bases and J shed 11 bases, with 13 bases lying between them. Germline V lookup: CDR1 MNHEY, CDR2 SVGAGI. The CDR3 sequence: CASQRQGQQFF. CDR3 DNA: TGTGCCAGCCAAAGGCAGGGGCAGCAGTTCTTC.

This clonotype was picked up a small number of times. A read error may account for a junction end that differs from germline. The J gene is TRBJ2-1, the V gene TRBV4-3, with 7 bases lining up with TRBD2. CDR3 length: 15 amino acids. CDR1 LGHNA and CDR2 YSLEER come from the germline V gene. The CDR3 DNA reads TGCGCCAGCAGCCCCGGGACTACCTCCCACAATGAGCAGTTCTTC. Protein product: CASSPGTTSHNEQFF.

The chain recombines TRBV3-1 with TRBJ2-5; D may be TRBD2 (7 bases). V was clipped by 1 base and J by 4 bases, with 10 bases between them. The germline CDR1 and CDR2 sequences are LGHDT and YNNKEL (reference sequence). The CDR3 runs to 14 residues. The CDR3 loop reads CASSQAGGAETQYF. For the CDR3, the DNA is TGTGCCAGCAGCCAAGCGGGGGGCGCAGAGACCCAGTACTTC.

This clonotype was seen only a few times. V is TRBV12-3 or TRBV12-4 and J is TRBJ2-6; no clear D. The germline V and J ends were trimmed by 5 bases and 0 bases, with 11 bases remaining between them. There are 16 residues in the CDR3. The CDR3 DNA is TGTGCCAGCAGTGTTAGCATTGGCTCTGGGGCCAACGTCCTGACTTTC. Translated, it gives CASSVSIGSGANVLTF.

This chain uses TRBV2 with TRBJ2-1; D tentatively reads TRBD1 or TRBD2 (5 bases each). V lost 6 bases to trimming and J lost 13 bases, with 19 bases between them. CDR3 length: 13 amino acids. The germline CDR1 and CDR2 sequences are SNHLY and FYNNEI. For the CDR3, the DNA is TGTGCCAGCAGGGGAAGGTCGGGGCACGGACAGTTCTTC. Its protein product is CASRGRSGHGQFF.

This clonotype was observed many times. At one boundary the junction diverges from the germline segment, which might be a read error. The chain couples TRBV18 to TRBJ2-7; 8 bases align to TRBD2. This CDR3 spans 13 amino acids. CDR1 and CDR2 from the germline V gene are KGHSH and LQKENI. CDR3 in amino acids: CASSPGGPYEQYF. CDR3 DNA: TGTGCCAGCAGCCCGGGGGGGCCCTATGAGCAGTACTTC.

This clonotype occurred once. The CDR3 sequence is CASRLQGQAQAKNIQYF. The CDR3 DNA reads TGTGCAAGTCGCTTGCAGGGTCAAGCCCAAGCCAAAAACATTCAGTACTTC. The chain recombines TRBV12-2 with TRBJ2-4; the table assigns TRBD1, which was not confirmed against the DNA. TRBV12-2 is a recognized pseudogene. The CDR3 runs to 17 residues.